The next 32 T cell receptor beta chains were all read from a single sample in a study of T cells in Graves' hyperthyroidism and ophthalmopathy. The investigators amplified TCR beta CDR3 regions from RNA transcripts. A first-round RT-PCR of the TCR CDR3 used the HTBI primer set. TCRdb used MiXCR to reprocess the multiplex PCR reads, holding one entry per CDR3 protein. The sample has some 210,000 distinct CDR3 sequences; 17% are singletons. The sequenced sample consisted of blood. Receptors originate from a man between 50 and 59 years old with Graves' hyperthyroidism.

This clonotype was counted only a few times. The chain links TRBV20-1 to TRBJ2-5; 13 nucleotides line up with TRBD2. Germline lookup yields CDR1 DFQATT and CDR2 SNEGSKA (reference sequence). This CDR3 spans 17 amino acids. V shed 2 bases and J 6 bases; nucleotides not matched to a gene: 12. CDR3 nucleotide sequence: TGCAGTGCTAGACCCGCCTTAGGGACTAGCGGGATCAAGACCCAGTACTTC. It is translated as CSARPALGTSGIKTQYF.

Ten or more counts support this clonotype. The chain recombines TRBV18 with TRBJ1-4; the D gene is possibly TRBD1 (5 bases). The CDR3 length is 17 residues. Germline-derived CDR1 and CDR2 are KGHSH and LQKENI. Trimming took 3 bases from V and 4 from J, leaving 18 bases between them. The DNA of the CDR3 is TGTGCCAGCTCACCGCTTGGACCGACAGCGAATAATGAAAAACTGTTTTTT. Amino acids: CASSPLGPTANNEKLFF.

The rearrangement joins TRBV5-1 to TRBJ2-3, with TRBD1 matching over 8 bases. CDR3 length: 15 amino acids. Germline V gene data show CDR1 as SGHRS and CDR2 as YFSETQ. V shed 1 base and J 6 bases; nucleotides not matched to a gene: 7. In DNA form, the CDR3 reads TGCGCCAGCAGCTTGACCGGACAGGGACGTGATACGCAGTATTTT. This encodes CASSLTGQGRDTQYF.

This clonotype occurred many times. CDR3 in amino acids: CASSGQPALSNTGELFF. CDR3 nucleotide sequence: TGTGCCAGCTCCGGACAGCCCGCCCTTTCGAACACCGGGGAGCTGTTTTTT. The chain links TRBV2 to TRBJ2-2; TRBD1 is a possible D gene (6 bases). V lost 8 bases, J lost 0 bases, and 19 bases lay in between. Germline-derived CDR1 and CDR2 are SNHLY and FYNNEI. The CDR3 has 17 residues.

The sample holds many counts of this clonotype. The rearrangement uses TRBV18 and TRBJ1-1; no definite D call. This CDR3 has 15 residues. Germline V gives CDR1 KGHSH, CDR2 LQKENI. With 5 bases removed from V and 1 base from J, the gap between germline ends came to 14 bases. The CDR3 DNA follows: TGTGCCAGCTCAAGGAGAAGGGCAGAGAACACTGAAGCTTTCTTT. Its protein product is CASSRRRAENTEAFF. Drawing the rest from reference TRBV18 and TRBJ1-1, the complete variable domain is NAGVMQNPRHLVRRRGQEARLRCSPMKGHSHVYWYRQLPEEGLKFMVYLQKENIIDESGMPKERFSAEFPKEGPSILRIQQVVRGDSAAYFCASSRRRAENTEAFFGQGTRLTVV.

The rearrangement uses TRBV5-1 and TRBJ1-2, with D perhaps matching TRBD1 (5 bases). The CDR3 totals 13 residues. The V and J ends lost 2 bases and 4 bases respectively, with 9 bases between them. Germline CDR1 SGHRS, CDR2 YFSETQ. This CDR3 is CASSFQGLYGYTF. CDR3 DNA sequence: TGCGCCAGCAGCTTCCAGGGCCTCTATGGCTACACCTTC.

This clonotype was found many times. The chain combines TRBV28 with TRBJ1-1; D uncertain. Looked up from germline, CDR1 is MDHEN and CDR2 is SYDVKM. The CDR3 has 12 residues. V was pared by 5 bases and J by 5 bases, with 9 bases between. CDR3 sequence (DNA): TGTGCCAGCAGTCCTCAGGCGACTGAAGCTTTCTTT. This sequence encodes CASSPQATEAFF.

This clonotype has more than one count but fewer than ten. This chain links TRBV7-9 with TRBJ2-5, with D perhaps TRBD2 (6 bases). The CDR3 is made up of 15 amino acids. The germline V gene encodes CDR1 SEHNR and CDR2 FQNEAQ (reference sequence). Trimming took 1 base from V and 5 from J, leaving 14 bases between them. The chain's CDR3 is CASSLDVGGRETQYF. DNA for the CDR3: TGTGCCAGCAGCTTAGACGTGGGAGGAAGGGAGACCCAGTACTTC.

The table lists this clonotype with a few counts. The chain carries TRBV12-3 or TRBV12-4 and TRBJ2-5, with a weak D call TRBD1 (5 bases). The CDR3 is 13 amino acids. Trimming took 2 bases from V and 12 from J, leaving 16 bases between them. In nucleotides, the CDR3 is TGTGCCAGCAGTTTACCAGGGTCACCTAACGAGTACTTC. Translated, it gives CASSLPGSPNEYF.

This clonotype was detected a few times. This rearrangement joins TRBV11-3 to TRBJ2-5; D perhaps matches TRBD2 (6 bases). Germline V gene sequence: CDR1 SGHNT, CDR2 YENEEA. The CDR3 extends over 14 amino acids. The V gene lost 1 base and the J gene lost 3 bases, with 9 bases spanning the gap. The CDR3 region is CASSLGWGEETQYF. The CDR3 DNA sequence: TGTGCCAGCAGCTTAGGATGGGGGGAAGAGACCCAGTACTTC.

This clonotype was recorded a few times. The chain carries TRBV7-9 and TRBJ2-1; TRBD2 aligns across 8 bases. There are 16 residues in the CDR3. V trimming: 1 base; J trimming: 6 bases; junction bases outside the gene matches: 8. CDR1 and CDR2 (germline): SEHNR, FQNEAQ (reference sequence). The DNA for the CDR3 is TGTGCCAGCAGCTTAGGTCACGCTAGCGGGCGCAATGAGCAGTTCTTC. Translated, it gives CASSLGHASGRNEQFF.

This clonotype has just a few counts. Germline and junction disagree at one end, which may indicate a read error. The chain links TRBV18 to TRBJ2-3; 7 bases fit TRBD2. The CDR3 runs to 15 residues. Germline V gene lookup returns CDR1 KGHSH and CDR2 LQKENI. CDR3 DNA sequence: TGTACCAGCTCACCCCCCCGGGGGGAAGCAGATACGCAGTATTTT. Translation: CTSSPPRGEADTQYF.

The chain uses TRBV2 and TRBJ2-2, with 11 bases fitting TRBD2. Per germline, CDR1 SNHLY and CDR2 FYNNEI. V lost 6 bases, J lost 7 bases, and 7 bases stayed unmatched. The CDR3 is 15 residues long. The CDR3 sequence: CASRGTSGESGELFF. CDR3 DNA: TGTGCCAGCAGGGGGACTAGCGGTGAAAGCGGGGAGCTGTTTTTT.

The chain joins TRBV5-1 to TRBJ2-6; D not certain. The germline V and J ends were trimmed by 0 bases and 1 base, with 5 bases remaining between them. This CDR3 has 15 amino acids. From germline, CDR1 is SGHRS and CDR2 YFSETQ. DNA for the CDR3: TGCGCCAGCAGCTTGGACGTTTCTGGGGCCAACGTCCTGACTTTC. Its protein is CASSLDVSGANVLTF.

This clonotype has just a few counts. The rearrangement links TRBV24-1 to TRBJ2-3; 9 nucleotides line up with TRBD2. The CDR3 has 16 residues. Germline CDR1 reads KGHDR; CDR2 reads SFDVKD. Germline trimming cut 4 bases from V and 2 bases from J; bases unmatched to any gene: 6. CDR3 sequence reads: CATSDPSGRYTDTQYF. The CDR3 region has the DNA TGTGCCACCAGTGACCCGAGCGGGAGGTACACAGATACGCAGTATTTT.

This clonotype was picked up many times. V is TRBV6-1 and J is TRBJ2-7, with 10 positions matching TRBD2. CDR1 is MNHNS, CDR2 SASEGT, per germline. With 7 bases clipped from V and 3 bases from J, the junction kept 6 bases outside the gene matches. The CDR3 loop spans 14 amino acids. The CDR3 here is CASNGLAVDYEQYF. The CDR3 region has the DNA TGTGCCAGCAATGGACTAGCGGTTGACTACGAGCAGTACTTC.

A single count supports this clonotype. Just one base apart from a much larger clone, this may be a read error. This chain uses TRBV28 with TRBJ1-2, with 10 bases lining up with TRBD1. J was trimmed by 6 bases and V by 5 bases; bases with no gene match: 12. Germline V gives CDR1 MDHEN, CDR2 SYDVKM. The CDR3 consists of 16 residues. The CDR3 DNA sequence: TGTGCCAGCAGTGCCGCCGGGACAGGGGCTTTTAATGGCTACACCTTC. Protein product: CASSAAGTGAFNGYTF.

The chain has TRBV11-3 and TRBJ2-7; D call uncertain. CDR1 and CDR2 from the germline V gene are SGHNT and YENEEA. The CDR3 covers 14 residues. V lost 5 bases to trimming and J lost 7 bases, with 18 bases between them. CDR3: CASSGSRAPGEQYF. DNA for the CDR3: TGTGCCAGCAGCGGAAGCCGGGCCCCCGGAGAGCAGTACTTC.

J is TRBJ2-6 and V is TRBV7-2, with a possible D match to TRBD1 (5 bases). The CDR3 covers 16 residues. V was clipped by 2 bases and J by 0 bases, with 8 bases between them. Germline loops: CDR1 SGHTA, CDR2 FQGNSA. The CDR3 sequence is CASSLPGHSGANVLTF. The DNA of the CDR3 is TGTGCCAGCAGCTTACCAGGGCACTCTGGGGCCAACGTCCTGACTTTC.

The chain carries TRBV4-3 and TRBJ1-4, with D unclear. This CDR3 is built from 13 residues. Between the trimmed V and J ends, which lost 0 bases and 11 bases, there was a span of 10 bases. Per the germline V gene, CDR1 is LGHNA and CDR2 is YSLEER. The CDR3: CASSQDRVGKLFF. CDR3 nucleotides: TGCGCCAGCAGCCAAGATAGGGTCGGGAAACTGTTTTTT.

The chain is built from TRBV11-2 and TRBJ2-5; 9 bases are shared with TRBD2. The length of the CDR3 is 14 residues. The germline CDR1 and CDR2 sequences are SGHAT and FQNNGV. V lost 5 bases, J lost 6 bases, and 7 bases stayed unmatched. The CDR3 coding sequence is TGTGCCAGCAGCCTCGGAGCGGGAGGAAAGACCCAGTACTTC. Protein product: CASSLGAGGKTQYF.

This clonotype was seen ten or more times. The chain links TRBV6-2 or TRBV6-3 to TRBJ1-2; D not resolved. The length of the CDR3 is 16 residues. CDR1 and CDR2 (germline): MNHEY, SVGEGT. V dropped 2 bases and J dropped 5 bases, with 18 bases sitting between them. This CDR3 is CASSYEGGDLRYGYTF. The CDR3 nucleotides read TGTGCCAGCAGTTACGAGGGCGGCGACTTACGATATGGCTACACCTTC.

J is TRBJ1-2 and V is TRBV4-2, with D hard to call. From germline, CDR1 is LGHNA and CDR2 YNFKEQ. This CDR3 is built from 13 residues. The ends were cut back, 1 base at V and 3 bases at J, with 6 bases in the middle. The CDR3 DNA sequence: TGTGCCAGCAGCCAAGCTACAGACTATGGCTACACCTTC. It is translated as CASSQATDYGYTF.

This clonotype was seen repeatedly, ten times or more. This sequence joins TRBV5-5 and TRBJ1-1; D gene uncertain. The germline gives CDR1 SGHKS, CDR2 YYEKEE (reference sequence). CDR3 size: 15 residues. The V gene lost 4 bases and the J gene lost 3 bases, with 16 bases spanning the gap. This chain's CDR3 is CASSTGTIVDTEAFF. The CDR3 DNA reads TGTGCCAGCAGCACTGGAACCATAGTCGACACTGAAGCTTTCTTT.

In this sample, this clonotype turned up many times. The junction shows a germline mismatch at one end, possibly a read error. The genes are TRBV2 and TRBJ2-1, with TRBD1 identical over 10 bases. The germline gives CDR1 SNHLY, CDR2 FYNNEI. This CDR3 contains 14 residues. The CDR3 region has the DNA TGTGCCAGCAACCGGGACAGGGGTTACAGTGAGCAGTTCTTC. It yields the protein CASNRDRGYSEQFF.

This clonotype was detected ten times or more. The chain carries TRBV12-3 or TRBV12-4 and TRBJ2-6; no clear D. The CDR3 has 14 amino acids. Trimming stripped 6 bases from V and 0 bases from J, with 6 bases between. The CDR3 loop is CASSEISGANVLTF. CDR3 bases: TGTGCCAGCAGCGAAATCTCTGGGGCCAACGTCCTGACTTTC.

This clonotype was seen ten or more times. The chain recombines TRBV28 with TRBJ2-1; 8 positions match TRBD2. After removal of 5 bases from V and 12 bases from J, the junction contained 9 bases not matched to a gene. This CDR3 has 13 amino acids. Germline V lookup: CDR1 MDHEN, CDR2 SYDVKM. The CDR3 bases are TGTGCCAGCAGTATCCCCGGGGGGGTATGGCAGTTCTTC. Protein sequence: CASSIPGGVWQFF.

There are a few counts of this clonotype. The J gene is TRBJ1-5, the V gene TRBV27, with 8 bases aligning to TRBD1. Trimming removed 4 bases from V and 0 bases from J; junction bases left unmatched: 8. Per the germline V gene, CDR1 is MNHEY and CDR2 is SMNVEV (reference sequence). The CDR3 runs to 17 residues. CDR3: CASSSYRGTLSNQPQHF. The CDR3 DNA reads TGTGCCAGCAGTTCATACAGGGGGACTCTTAGCAATCAGCCCCAGCATTTT.

The table lists this clonotype with a few counts. This sequence joins TRBV11-2 and TRBJ2-7; weak D call: TRBD2 (6 bases). The CDR3 spans 14 residues. Germline-derived CDR1 and CDR2 are SGHAT and FQNNGV. V lost 5 bases to trimming and J lost 5 bases, with 16 bases between them. The CDR3 DNA reads as TGTGCCAGCAGCCGGAGTCGGGGGAACAACGAGCAGTACTTC. Protein product: CASSRSRGNNEQYF. The full variable domain, with the rest looked up from reference TRBV11-2 and TRBJ2-7, is EAGVAQSPRYKIIEKRQSVAFWCNPISGHATLYWYQQILGQGPKLLIQFQNNGVVDDSQLPKDRFSAERLKGVDSTLKIQPAKLEDSAVYLCASSRSRGNNEQYFGPGTRLTVT.

This clonotype was detected many times. CDR3 sequence (DNA): TGTGCCAGCAGCCACGGGGACACAAAGCAGTTCTTC. Its protein product is CASSHGDTKQFF. The chain recombines TRBV3-1 with TRBJ2-1, with TRBD1 as a possible D gene (6 bases). This CDR3 is built from 12 residues. The V end lost 3 bases, the J end lost 11 bases, and 11 bases lay between the germline ends. Looked up from germline, CDR1 is LGHDT and CDR2 is YNNKEL (reference sequence).

This chain links TRBV27 with TRBJ2-3; 13 nucleotides match TRBD2. Losses at the gene ends were 7 bases for V and 4 bases for J; bases not matched to a gene: 8. CDR1 and CDR2 (germline): MNHEY, SMNVEV (reference sequence). There are 16 residues in the CDR3. CDR3 nucleotide sequence: TGTGCCAGCACCAGGACTAGCGGGAGTAGCGCAGATACGCAGTATTTT. Protein sequence: CASTRTSGSSADTQYF.

The chain couples TRBV3-1 to TRBJ1-6; 7 nucleotides agree with TRBD1. The CDR3 length is 15 residues. The trim removed 0 bases at V and 10 bases at J, leaving 6 bases unmatched. The germline CDR1 and CDR2 sequences are LGHDT and YNNKEL (reference sequence). For the CDR3, the DNA is TGTGCCAGCAGCCAAGAGGGCAGGGGGAGGTCACCCCTCCACTTT. Protein product: CASSQEGRGRSPLHF.